This TCR beta chain was profiled in a study of prognosis after radiotherapy for stage I lung cancer. The CDR3 length is 14 residues. V shed 6 bases and J shed 3 bases, with 15 bases lying between them. Each of two time points yielded around 6.1 milliliters of peripheral venous blood. This clonotype was seen many times. Amplification of the TCR beta CDR3 (from genomic DNA) was done by two-round multiplex PCR. During first-round PCR, primers specific to each TRBV and TRBJ gene were used. TCRdb independently ran MiXCR on the multiplex PCR reads; one entry per CDR3 protein. Altogether 20,000 to 25,000 distinct CDR3 sequences are present, around 40% being singletons, with the ten largest covering approximately 31%.

This specimen consisted of PBMCs, obtained before or after stereotactic body radiation therapy (not recorded which). J is TRBJ2-7 and V is TRBV12-3 or TRBV12-4, with D hard to call. The sequence was obtained from a donor over 45 with non-small cell lung cancer. The DNA for the CDR3 is TGTGCCAGCAGCCAAAGTGGGCGCAGCTACGAGCAGTACTTC. Its protein is CASSQSGRSYEQYF.